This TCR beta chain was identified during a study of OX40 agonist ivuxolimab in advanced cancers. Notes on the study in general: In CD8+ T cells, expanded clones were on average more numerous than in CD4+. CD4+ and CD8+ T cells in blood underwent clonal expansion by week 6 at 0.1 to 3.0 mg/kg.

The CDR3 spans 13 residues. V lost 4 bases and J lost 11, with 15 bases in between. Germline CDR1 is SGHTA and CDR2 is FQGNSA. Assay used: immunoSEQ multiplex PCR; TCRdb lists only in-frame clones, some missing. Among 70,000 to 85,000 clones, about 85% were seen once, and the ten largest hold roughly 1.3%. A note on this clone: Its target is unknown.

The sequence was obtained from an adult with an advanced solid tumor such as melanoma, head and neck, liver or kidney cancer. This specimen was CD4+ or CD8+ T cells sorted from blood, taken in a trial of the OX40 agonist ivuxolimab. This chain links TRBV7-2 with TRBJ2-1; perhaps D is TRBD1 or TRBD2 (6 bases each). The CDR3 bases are TGTGCCAGCAGCTCTGGGGGGCTCCTCAAGCAGTTCTTC. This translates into CASSSGGLLKQFF.